The T cell receptor beta chain described here comes from a study of cytotoxic CD8 clonotypes in ibrutinib-treated CLL. Study-level background: Response sampling took place at median 12 months of treatment, range 6 to 36.

Using immunoSEQ multiplex PCR, the repertoire was profiled, and TCRdb retains in-frame clones only, with some absent. The sample lists 25,000 to 30,000 clones; 85% were seen once. Germline trimming cut 7 bases from V and 5 bases from J; bases unmatched to any gene: 14. Germline CDR1 is SGHRS and CDR2 is YFSETQ. The CDR3 has 16 residues. The V and J genes are TRBV5-1 and TRBJ1-4; 7 nucleotides agree with TRBD1. The clonotype comes from a human donor with chronic lymphocytic leukemia. The sequences come from PBMCs, collected after 24 months of ibrutinib treatment. The CDR3 sequence: CASALTTGTVNEKLFF. As DNA, the CDR3 is TGCGCCAGCGCTCTGACCACCGGGACAGTAAATGAAAAACTGTTTTTT.